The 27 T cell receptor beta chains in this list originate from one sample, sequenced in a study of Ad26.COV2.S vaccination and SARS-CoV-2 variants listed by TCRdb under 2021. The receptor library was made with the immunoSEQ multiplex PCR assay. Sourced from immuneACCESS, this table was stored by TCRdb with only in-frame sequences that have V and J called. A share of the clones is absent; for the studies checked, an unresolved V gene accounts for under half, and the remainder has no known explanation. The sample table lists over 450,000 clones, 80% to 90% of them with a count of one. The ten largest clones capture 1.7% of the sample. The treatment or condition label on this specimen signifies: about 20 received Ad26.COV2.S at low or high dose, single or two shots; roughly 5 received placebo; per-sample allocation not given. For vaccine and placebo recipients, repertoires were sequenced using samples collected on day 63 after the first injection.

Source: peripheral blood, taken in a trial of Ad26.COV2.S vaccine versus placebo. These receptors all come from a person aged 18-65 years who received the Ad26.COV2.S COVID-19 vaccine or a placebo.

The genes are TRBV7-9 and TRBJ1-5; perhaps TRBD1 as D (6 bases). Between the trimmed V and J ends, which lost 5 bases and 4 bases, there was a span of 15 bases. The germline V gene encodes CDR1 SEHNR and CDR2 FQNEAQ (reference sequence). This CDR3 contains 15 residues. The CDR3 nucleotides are TGTGCCAGCAGCCCCGGCGGGGGCCTTAATCAGCCCCAGCATTTT. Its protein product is CASSPGGGLNQPQHF.

The CDR3 nucleotides are TGTGCCAGCAGCACACGGGACAGAACTAACTATGGCTACACCTTC. Translated, it gives CASSTRDRTNYGYTF. The V gene is TRBV7-8, the J gene TRBJ1-2, with 7 bases identical to TRBD1. Per the germline V gene, CDR1 is SGHVS and CDR2 is FQNEAQ. The CDR3 sequence is 15 residues long. V shed 5 bases and J 0 bases; nucleotides not matched to a gene: 6.

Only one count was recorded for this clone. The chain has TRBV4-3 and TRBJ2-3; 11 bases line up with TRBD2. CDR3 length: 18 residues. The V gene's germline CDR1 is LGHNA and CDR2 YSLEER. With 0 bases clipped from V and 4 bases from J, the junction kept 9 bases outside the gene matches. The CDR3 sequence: CASSQDGATSGGADTQYF. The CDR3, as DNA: TGCGCCAGCAGCCAAGATGGGGCAACTAGCGGGGGTGCAGATACGCAGTATTTT.

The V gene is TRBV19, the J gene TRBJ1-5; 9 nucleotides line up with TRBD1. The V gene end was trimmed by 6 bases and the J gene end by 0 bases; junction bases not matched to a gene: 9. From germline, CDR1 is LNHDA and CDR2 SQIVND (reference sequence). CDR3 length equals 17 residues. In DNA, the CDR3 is TGTGCCAGTAGCGGGACAGGGTTAGGGCTTAGCAATCAGCCCCAGCATTTT. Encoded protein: CASSGTGLGLSNQPQHF.

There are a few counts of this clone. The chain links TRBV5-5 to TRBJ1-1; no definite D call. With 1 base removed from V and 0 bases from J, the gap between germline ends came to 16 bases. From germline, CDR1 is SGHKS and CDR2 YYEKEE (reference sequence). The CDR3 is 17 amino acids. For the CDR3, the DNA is TGTGCCAGCAGCTTGATCCCGGGAGGAGCACTGAACACTGAAGCTTTCTTT. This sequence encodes CASSLIPGGALNTEAFF.

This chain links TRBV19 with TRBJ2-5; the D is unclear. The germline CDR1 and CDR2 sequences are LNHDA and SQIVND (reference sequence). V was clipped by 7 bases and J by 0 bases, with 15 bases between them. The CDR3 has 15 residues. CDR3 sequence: CASTPTPGNQETQYF. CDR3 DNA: TGTGCCAGTACCCCGACCCCAGGAAACCAAGAGACCCAGTACTTC.

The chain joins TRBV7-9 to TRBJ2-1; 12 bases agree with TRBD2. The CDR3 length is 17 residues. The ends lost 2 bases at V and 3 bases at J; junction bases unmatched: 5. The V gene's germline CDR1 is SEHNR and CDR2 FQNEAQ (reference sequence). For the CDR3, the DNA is TGTGCCAGCAGCTTACATGAGGGACTAGCGGGCTACAATGAGCAGTTCTTC. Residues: CASSLHEGLAGYNEQFF.

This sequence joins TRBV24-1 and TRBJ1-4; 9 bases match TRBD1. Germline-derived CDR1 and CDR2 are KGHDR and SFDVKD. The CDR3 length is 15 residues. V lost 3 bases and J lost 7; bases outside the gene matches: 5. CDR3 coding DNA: TGTGCCACCAGTGATCCGCGGACAGGGGCTGAAAAACTGTTTTTT. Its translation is CATSDPRTGAEKLFF.

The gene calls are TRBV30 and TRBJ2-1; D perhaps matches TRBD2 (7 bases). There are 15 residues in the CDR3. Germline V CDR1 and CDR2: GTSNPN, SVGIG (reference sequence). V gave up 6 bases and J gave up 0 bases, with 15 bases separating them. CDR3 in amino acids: CACRGAVSSYNEQFF. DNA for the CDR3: TGTGCCTGCCGGGGGGCCGTCAGCTCCTACAATGAGCAGTTCTTC.

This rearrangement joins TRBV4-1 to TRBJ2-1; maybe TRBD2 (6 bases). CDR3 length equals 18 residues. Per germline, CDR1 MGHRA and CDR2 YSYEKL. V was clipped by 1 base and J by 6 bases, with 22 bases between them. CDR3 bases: TGCGCCAGCAGCCAAGTGGTCCTAACTAGCTCCCAGGGCAATGAGCAGTTCTTC. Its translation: CASSQVVLTSSQGNEQFF.

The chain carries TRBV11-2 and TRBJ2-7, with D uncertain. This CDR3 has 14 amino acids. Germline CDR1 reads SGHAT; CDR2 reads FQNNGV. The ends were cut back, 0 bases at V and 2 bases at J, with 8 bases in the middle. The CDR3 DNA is TGTGCCAGCAGCTTAGATCTAGGCGCCTACGAGCAGTACTTC. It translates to CASSLDLGAYEQYF.

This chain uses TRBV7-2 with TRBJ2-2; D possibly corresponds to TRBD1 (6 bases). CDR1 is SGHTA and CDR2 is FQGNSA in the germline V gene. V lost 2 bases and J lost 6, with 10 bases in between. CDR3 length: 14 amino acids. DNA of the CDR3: TGTGCCAGCAGCTTAATCAGGGGAGCCGGGGAGCTGTTTTTT. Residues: CASSLIRGAGELFF.

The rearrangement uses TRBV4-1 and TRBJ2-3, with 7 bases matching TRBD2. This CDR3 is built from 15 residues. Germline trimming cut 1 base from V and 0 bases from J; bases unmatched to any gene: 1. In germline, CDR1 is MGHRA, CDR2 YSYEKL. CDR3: CASSQVAGSTDTQYF. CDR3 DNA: TGCGCCAGCAGCCAAGTAGCGGGTAGCACAGATACGCAGTATTTT.

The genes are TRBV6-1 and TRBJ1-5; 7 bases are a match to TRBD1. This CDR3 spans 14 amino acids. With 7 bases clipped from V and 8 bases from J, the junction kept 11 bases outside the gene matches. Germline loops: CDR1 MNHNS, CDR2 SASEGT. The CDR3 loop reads CASTMDRIYEPQHF. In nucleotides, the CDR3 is TGTGCCAGCACCATGGACAGGATCTACGAGCCCCAGCATTTT.

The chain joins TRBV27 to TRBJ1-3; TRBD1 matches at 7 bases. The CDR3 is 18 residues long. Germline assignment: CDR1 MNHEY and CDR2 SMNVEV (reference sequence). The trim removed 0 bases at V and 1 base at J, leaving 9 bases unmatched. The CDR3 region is CASSLSGTVGPSGNTIYF. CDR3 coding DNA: TGTGCCAGCAGTTTATCCGGGACAGTCGGGCCATCTGGAAACACCATATATTTT.

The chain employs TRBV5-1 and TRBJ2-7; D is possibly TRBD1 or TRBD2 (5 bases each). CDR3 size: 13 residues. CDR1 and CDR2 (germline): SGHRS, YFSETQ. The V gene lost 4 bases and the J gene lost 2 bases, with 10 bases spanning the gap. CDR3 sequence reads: CASSPGTTYEQYF. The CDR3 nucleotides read TGCGCCAGCAGCCCCGGGACGACCTACGAGCAGTACTTC.

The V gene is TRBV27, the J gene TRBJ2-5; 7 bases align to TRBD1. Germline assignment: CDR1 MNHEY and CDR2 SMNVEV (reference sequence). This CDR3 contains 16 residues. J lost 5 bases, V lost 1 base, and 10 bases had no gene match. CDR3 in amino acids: CASSLWSGGDRETQYF. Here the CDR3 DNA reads TGTGCCAGCAGTTTATGGTCAGGGGGTGATAGGGAGACCCAGTACTTC.

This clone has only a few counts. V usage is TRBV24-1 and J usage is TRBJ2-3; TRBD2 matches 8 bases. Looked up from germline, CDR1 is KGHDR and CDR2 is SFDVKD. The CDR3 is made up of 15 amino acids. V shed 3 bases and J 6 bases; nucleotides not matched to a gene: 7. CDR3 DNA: TGTGCCACCAGTGATGGGGGGACTAGTTTGGATACGCAGTATTTT. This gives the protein CATSDGGTSLDTQYF.

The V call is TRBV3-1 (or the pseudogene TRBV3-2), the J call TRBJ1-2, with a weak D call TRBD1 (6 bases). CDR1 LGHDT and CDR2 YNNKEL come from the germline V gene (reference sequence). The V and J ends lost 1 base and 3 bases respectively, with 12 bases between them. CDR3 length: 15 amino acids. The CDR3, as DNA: TGTGCCAGCAGCCAAGGGGCACGGACAGACTATGGCTACACCTTC. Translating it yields CASSQGARTDYGYTF.

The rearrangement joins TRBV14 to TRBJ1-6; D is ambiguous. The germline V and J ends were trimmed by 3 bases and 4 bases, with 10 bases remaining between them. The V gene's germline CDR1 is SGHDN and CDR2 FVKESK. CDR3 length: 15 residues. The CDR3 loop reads CASSHGINYNSPLHF. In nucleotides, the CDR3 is TGTGCCAGCAGCCATGGGATAAATTATAATTCACCCCTCCACTTT.

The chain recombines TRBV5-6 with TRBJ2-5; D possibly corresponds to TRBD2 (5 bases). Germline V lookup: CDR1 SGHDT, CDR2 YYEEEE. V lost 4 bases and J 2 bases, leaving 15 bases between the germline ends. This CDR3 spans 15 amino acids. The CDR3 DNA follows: TGTGCCAGCAGCCGCATCTGGGGAGTACAAGAGACCCAGTACTTC. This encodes CASSRIWGVQETQYF. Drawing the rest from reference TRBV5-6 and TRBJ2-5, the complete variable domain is DAGVTQSPTHLIKTRGQQVTLRCSPKSGHDTVSWYQQALGQGPQFIFQYYEEEERQRGNFPDRFSGHQFPNYSSELNVNALLLGDSALYLCASSRIWGVQETQYFGPGTRLLVL.

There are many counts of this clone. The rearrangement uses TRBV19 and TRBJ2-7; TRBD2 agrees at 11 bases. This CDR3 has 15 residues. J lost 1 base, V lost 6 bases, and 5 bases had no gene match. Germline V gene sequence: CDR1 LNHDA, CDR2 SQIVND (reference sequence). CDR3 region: CASSVAGGRSYEQYF. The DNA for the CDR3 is TGTGCCAGTAGCGTAGCGGGAGGGAGGTCCTACGAGCAGTACTTC.

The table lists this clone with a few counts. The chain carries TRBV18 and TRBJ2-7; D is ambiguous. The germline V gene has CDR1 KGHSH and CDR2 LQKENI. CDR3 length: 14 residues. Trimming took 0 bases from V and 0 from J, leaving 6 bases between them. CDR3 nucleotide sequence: TGTGCCAGCTCACCACCGATGACCTCCTACGAGCAGTACTTC. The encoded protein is CASSPPMTSYEQYF.

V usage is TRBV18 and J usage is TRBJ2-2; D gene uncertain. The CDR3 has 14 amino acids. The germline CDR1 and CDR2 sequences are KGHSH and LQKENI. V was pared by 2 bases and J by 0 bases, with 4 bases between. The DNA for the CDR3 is TGTGCCAGCTCACCAACCGCGAACACCGGGGAGCTGTTTTTT. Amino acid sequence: CASSPTANTGELFF.

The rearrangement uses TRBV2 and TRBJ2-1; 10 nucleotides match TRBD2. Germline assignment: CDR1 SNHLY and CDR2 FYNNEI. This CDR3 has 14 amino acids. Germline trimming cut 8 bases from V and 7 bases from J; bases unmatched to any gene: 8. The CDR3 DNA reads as TGTGCCAGCTTTAGCGGGAGGAATCTGAATGAGCAGTTCTTC. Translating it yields CASFSGRNLNEQFF.

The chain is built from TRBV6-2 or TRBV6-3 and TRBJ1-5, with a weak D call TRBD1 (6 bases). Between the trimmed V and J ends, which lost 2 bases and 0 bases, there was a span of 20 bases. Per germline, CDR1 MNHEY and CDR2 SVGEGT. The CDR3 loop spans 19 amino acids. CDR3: CASSYGKGHRIISNQPQHF. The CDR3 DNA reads TGTGCCAGCAGTTACGGGAAGGGACATCGGATAATTAGCAATCAGCCCCAGCATTTT.

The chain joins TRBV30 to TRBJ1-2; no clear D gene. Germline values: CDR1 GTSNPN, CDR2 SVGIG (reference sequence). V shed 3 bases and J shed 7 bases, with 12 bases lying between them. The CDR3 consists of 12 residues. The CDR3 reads CAWRSGIGGYTF. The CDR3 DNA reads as TGTGCCTGGAGGTCGGGGATTGGTGGCTACACCTTC.